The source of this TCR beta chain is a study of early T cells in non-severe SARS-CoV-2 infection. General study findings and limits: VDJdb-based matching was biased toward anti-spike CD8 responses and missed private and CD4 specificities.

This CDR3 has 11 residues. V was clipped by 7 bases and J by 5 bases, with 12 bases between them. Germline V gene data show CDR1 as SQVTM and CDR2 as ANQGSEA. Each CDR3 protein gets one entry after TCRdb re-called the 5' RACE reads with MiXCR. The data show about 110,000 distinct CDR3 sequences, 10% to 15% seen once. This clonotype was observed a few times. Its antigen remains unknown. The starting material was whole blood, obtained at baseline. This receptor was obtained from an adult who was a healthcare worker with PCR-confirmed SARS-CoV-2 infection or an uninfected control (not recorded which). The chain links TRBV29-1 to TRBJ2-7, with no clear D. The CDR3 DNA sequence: TGCAGCGCTTTAATGCCAGACGAGCAGTACTTC. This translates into CSALMPDEQYF.